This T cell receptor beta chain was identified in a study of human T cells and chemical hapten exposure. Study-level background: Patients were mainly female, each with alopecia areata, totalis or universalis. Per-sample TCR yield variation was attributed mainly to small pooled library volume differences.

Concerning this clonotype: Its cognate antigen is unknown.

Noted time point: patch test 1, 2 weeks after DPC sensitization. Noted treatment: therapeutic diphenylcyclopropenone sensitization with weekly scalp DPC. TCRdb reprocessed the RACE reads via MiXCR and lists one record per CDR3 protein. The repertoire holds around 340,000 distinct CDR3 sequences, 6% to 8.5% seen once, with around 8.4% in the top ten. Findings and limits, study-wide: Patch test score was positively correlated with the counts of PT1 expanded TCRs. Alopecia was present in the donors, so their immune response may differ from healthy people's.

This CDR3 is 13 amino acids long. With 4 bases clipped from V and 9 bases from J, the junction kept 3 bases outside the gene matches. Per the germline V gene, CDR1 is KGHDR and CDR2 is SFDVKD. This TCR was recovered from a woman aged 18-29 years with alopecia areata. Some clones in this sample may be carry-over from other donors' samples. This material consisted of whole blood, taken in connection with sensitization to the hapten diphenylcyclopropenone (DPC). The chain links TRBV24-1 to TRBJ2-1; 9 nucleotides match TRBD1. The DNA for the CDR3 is TGTGCCACCAGTGAAGCGACAGGGGGTGAGCAGTTCTTC. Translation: CATSEATGGEQFF.